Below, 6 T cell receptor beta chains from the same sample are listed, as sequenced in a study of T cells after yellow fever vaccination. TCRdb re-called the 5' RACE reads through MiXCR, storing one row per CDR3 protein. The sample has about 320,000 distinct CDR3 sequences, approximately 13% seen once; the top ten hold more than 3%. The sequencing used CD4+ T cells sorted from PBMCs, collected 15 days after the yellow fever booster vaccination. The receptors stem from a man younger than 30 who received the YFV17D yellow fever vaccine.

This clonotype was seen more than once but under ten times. Here the CDR3 reads CASSVSNRATDTQYF. CDR3 sequence (DNA): TGTGCCAGCAGCGTGTCGAACAGGGCCACAGATACGCAGTATTTT. This chain joins TRBV9 and TRBJ2-3; perhaps TRBD1 as D (6 bases). The germline V gene has CDR1 SGDLS and CDR2 YYNGEE. This CDR3 region has 15 residues. The V and J ends lost 2 bases and 2 bases respectively, with 12 bases between them.

The chain's CDR3 is CASRDDRHMNTEAFF. Written as DNA, the CDR3 is TGTGCCAGCAGAGACGACAGGCACATGAACACTGAAGCTTTCTTT. The rearrangement links TRBV6-2 or TRBV6-3 to TRBJ1-1; possibly TRBD1 for D (6 bases). The CDR3 is made up of 15 amino acids. Germline CDR1 MNHEY, CDR2 SVGEGT. V was shortened by 6 bases and J by 0 bases, with 14 bases between the two germline ends.

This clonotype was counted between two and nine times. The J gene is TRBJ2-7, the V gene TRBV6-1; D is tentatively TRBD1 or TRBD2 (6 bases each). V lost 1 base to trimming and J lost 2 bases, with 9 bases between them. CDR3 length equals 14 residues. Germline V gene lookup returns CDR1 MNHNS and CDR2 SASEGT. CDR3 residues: CASSEGGGTYEQYV. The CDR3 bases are TGTGCCAGCAGTGAAGGAGGGGGGACCTACGAGCAGTACGTC.

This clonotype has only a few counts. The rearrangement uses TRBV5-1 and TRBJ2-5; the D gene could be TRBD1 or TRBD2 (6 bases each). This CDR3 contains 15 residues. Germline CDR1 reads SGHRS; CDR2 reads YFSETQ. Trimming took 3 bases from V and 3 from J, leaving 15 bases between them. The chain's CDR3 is CASSSRAGQKETQYF. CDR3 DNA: TGCGCCAGCAGCTCGCGCGCGGGACAAAAAGAGACCCAGTACTTC.

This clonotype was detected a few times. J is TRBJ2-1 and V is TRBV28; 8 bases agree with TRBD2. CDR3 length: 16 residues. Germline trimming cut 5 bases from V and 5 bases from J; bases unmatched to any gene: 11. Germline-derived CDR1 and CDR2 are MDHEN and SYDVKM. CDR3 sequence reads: CASSLAVAGPHNEQFF. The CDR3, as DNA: TGTGCCAGCAGTCTCGCGGTAGCGGGGCCCCACAATGAGCAGTTCTTC. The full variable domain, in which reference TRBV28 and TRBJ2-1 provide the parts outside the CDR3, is DVKVTQSSRYLVKRTGEKVFLECVQDMDHENMFWYRQDPGLGLRLIYFSYDVKMKEKGDIPEGYSVSREKKERFSLILESASTNQTSMYLCASSLAVAGPHNEQFFGPGTRLTVL.

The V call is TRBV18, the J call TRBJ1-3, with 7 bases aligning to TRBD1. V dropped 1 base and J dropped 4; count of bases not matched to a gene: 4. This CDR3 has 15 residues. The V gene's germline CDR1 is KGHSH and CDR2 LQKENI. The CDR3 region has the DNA TGTGCCAGCTCACCACAGGGGGCAGCGGGAAACACCATATATTTT. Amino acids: CASSPQGAAGNTIYF. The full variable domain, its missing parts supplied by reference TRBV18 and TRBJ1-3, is NAGVMQNPRHLVRRRGQEARLRCSPMKGHSHVYWYRQLPEEGLKFMVYLQKENIIDESGMPKERFSAEFPKEGPSILRIQQVVRGDSAAYFCASSPQGAAGNTIYFGEGSWLTVV.